These 19 T cell receptor beta chains were sequenced from one sample in a study of glioma-infiltrating T cells (dated by TCRdb to the mid-2010s). Data came from an Illumina MiSeq. TCR alpha and beta CDR3 regions were amplified with the iRepertoire nested amplicon-rescue multiplex PCR (arm-PCR) platform from RNA. TCRdb itself trimmed the public reads at Q25 with fastp, ran MiXCR and retained productive beta chains. Each record represents a unique CDR3 protein, reported with the most common genes and DNA among its rows. The sample table shows roughly 190,000 distinct CDR3 sequences, and 25% to 35% are seen once. The ten most abundant clones make up 20% of the sample. The sample comprised glioma tissue, nonneoplastic brain tissue, or PBMCs (not recorded which). These receptors were taken from a human donor with low-grade glioma or glioblastoma, undergoing nonglioma brain surgery, or in good health (not recorded which).

This clonotype occurred once. An end of the junction differs from the germline gene, which may be a read error. The V gene is TRBV20-1, the J gene TRBJ2-7, with unresolved D. The germline V gene encodes CDR1 DFQATT and CDR2 SNEGSKA (reference sequence). CDR3 length: 13 residues. The CDR3 is CGARPSYGYGQYF. The CDR3 region has the DNA TGCGGTGCTAGACCCTCATACGGCTACGGGCAGTACTTC.

Many counts were recorded for this clonotype. The CDR3 region is CASSLESGGSYEQYF. CDR3 bases: TGTGCCAGCAGCTTAGAGAGCGGGGGCTCCTACGAGCAGTACTTC. The rearrangement links TRBV7-8 to TRBJ2-7; 8 positions match TRBD2. J gave up 0 bases and V 1 base, and 2 bases lay outside the gene matches. CDR1 is SGHVS, CDR2 FQNEAQ, per germline. The length of the CDR3 is 15 residues.

This clonotype has at least ten counts. V usage is TRBV20-1 and J usage is TRBJ1-1; 9 positions agree with TRBD1. CDR1 is DFQATT, CDR2 SNEGSKA, per germline (reference sequence). V gave up 5 bases and J gave up 12 bases; unmatched junction bases: 13. This CDR3 contains 13 residues. Here the CDR3 reads CSAGLPGTGISFF. The CDR3 nucleotides read TGCAGTGCTGGTCTTCCCGGGACAGGGATATCTTTCTTT.

The chain joins TRBV9 to TRBJ1-2, with D perhaps matching TRBD1 (6 bases). Looked up from germline, CDR1 is SGDLS and CDR2 is YYNGEE. The CDR3 spans 11 residues. Trimming shortened V by 3 bases and J by 10 bases, and 10 bases separated the two germline ends. The CDR3, as DNA: TGTGCCAGCAGCGCGGGACAATCCTACACCTTC. Its protein is CASSAGQSYTF.

This clonotype appeared many times. The genes are TRBV29-1 and TRBJ2-5; possibly TRBD1 for D (5 bases). Germline CDR1 and CDR2: SQVTM and ANQGSEA. V was trimmed by 5 bases and J by 4 bases, leaving 11 bases between them. This CDR3 region has 12 residues. The CDR3 DNA is TGCAGCGTTCCCGACAGAGGAGAGACCCAGTACTTC. It yields the protein CSVPDRGETQYF.

For this clonotype: It may be a read error: a sequence one base away is much more abundant. CDR3: CSAGGASGSPYNEQFF. CDR3 DNA sequence: TGCAGTGCTGGGGGGGCTAGCGGGAGCCCCTACAATGAGCAGTTCTTC. The chain is built from TRBV20-1 and TRBJ2-1; TRBD2 agrees at 10 bases. J gave up 2 bases and V 5 bases, and 9 bases lay outside the gene matches. CDR3 length: 16 residues. Germline V gene data show CDR1 as DFQATT and CDR2 as SNEGSKA (reference sequence).

As for this clonotype: A much larger clone is a single base away; this may be a read error. The rearrangement uses TRBV27 and TRBJ1-4; TRBD1 agrees at 7 bases. The V gene's germline CDR1 is MNHEY and CDR2 SMNVEV (reference sequence). This CDR3 has 14 amino acids. This CDR3 reads CACSFPGGDEKLFF. The CDR3 DNA reads as TGTGCCTGCAGTTTCCCAGGGGGGGATGAAAAACTGTTTTTT.

Notes on this clonotype: Just one base apart from a much larger clone, this may be a read error. Here the CDR3 DNA reads TGTGCCAGCAGTTACTCAAGGCACTACGGGCAGTACTTC. Translated, it gives CASSYSRHYGQYF. This chain uses TRBV6-2 or TRBV6-3 with TRBJ2-7, with D unresolved. CDR1 and CDR2 from the germline V gene are MNHEY and SVGEGT. The CDR3 has 13 amino acids.

This clonotype appeared once. The gene calls are TRBV7-6 and TRBJ1-5; maybe TRBD1 (6 bases). The V gene's germline CDR1 is SGHVS and CDR2 FNYEAQ. Trimming cost V 1 base and J 4 bases, with 17 bases left between them. CDR3 length: 17 residues. The CDR3 nucleotides read TGTGCCAGCAGCTTAGACGGCGGACAGATTAGTAATCAGCCCCAGCATTTT. Translating gives CASSLDGGQISNQPQHF.

This clonotype came up once. The chain has TRBV6-5 and TRBJ1-1; D gene uncertain. This CDR3 comprises 14 residues. CDR1 and CDR2 (germline): MNHEY, SVGAGI. The V gene lost 0 bases and the J gene lost 7 bases, with 12 bases spanning the gap. The CDR3 reads CASSYSTVPIEAFF. The CDR3 DNA follows: TGTGCCAGCAGTTACTCGACGGTCCCTATTGAAGCTTTCTTT.

In its sample, this clonotype was seen many times. The genes are TRBV10-3 and TRBJ2-2; D gene uncertain. The CDR3 spans 13 residues. Looked up from germline, CDR1 is ENHRY and CDR2 is SYGVKD. Trimming stripped 3 bases from V and 1 base from J, with 3 bases between. The CDR3 sequence is CAISDKNTGELFF. CDR3 DNA sequence: TGTGCCATCAGTGACAAGAACACCGGGGAGCTGTTTTTT.

This clonotype was seen repeatedly, ten times or more. The chain uses TRBV10-3 and TRBJ2-7; TRBD1 agrees at 10 bases. The trim removed 4 bases at V and 2 bases at J, leaving 5 bases unmatched. Germline CDR1 reads ENHRY; CDR2 reads SYGVKD. The length of the CDR3 is 15 residues. Here the CDR3 reads CAISAPGQGTYEQYF. As DNA, the CDR3 is TGTGCCATCAGTGCACCGGGACAGGGGACCTACGAGCAGTACTTC.

This clonotype turned up a few times. The rearrangement joins TRBV29-1 to TRBJ1-1; perhaps TRBD1 as D (5 bases). The CDR3 contains 14 residues. Germline loops: CDR1 SQVTM, CDR2 ANQGSEA. V was cut by 5 bases and J by 0 bases, with 13 bases left in between. CDR3 sequence: CSVIRGGVNTEAFF. For the CDR3, the DNA is TGCAGCGTTATAAGGGGAGGGGTGAACACTGAAGCTTTCTTT.

This clonotype has at least ten counts. The chain is built from TRBV5-1 and TRBJ1-1; tentative D call: TRBD1 (6 bases). V gave up 4 bases and J gave up 1 base, with 11 bases separating them. In germline, CDR1 is SGHRS, CDR2 YFSETQ. The CDR3 is 14 residues long. The CDR3 DNA is TGCGCCAGCAGCGGCGGACAGCAGAACACTGAAGCTTTCTTT. Encoded protein: CASSGGQQNTEAFF.

The chain couples TRBV6-1 to TRBJ1-1; no clear D gene. From germline, CDR1 is MNHNS and CDR2 SASEGT. With 5 bases removed from V and 4 bases from J, the gap between germline ends came to 8 bases. This CDR3 spans 12 amino acids. CDR3 sequence: CASSMRGTEAFF. DNA for the CDR3: TGTGCCAGCAGTATGAGAGGCACTGAAGCTTTCTTT.

The rearrangement joins TRBV7-2 to TRBJ2-7; 8 nucleotides line up with TRBD1. The J segment lost 3 bases and the V segment lost 9 bases, leaving 7 bases of the junction unmatched. Germline V CDR1 and CDR2: SGHTA, FQGNSA. The CDR3 sequence is 13 residues long. Here the CDR3 DNA reads TGTGCCAGTACGATGGGACAGGTCTACGAGCAGTACTTC. Amino acid sequence: CASTMGQVYEQYF.

Of note for this clonotype: Possible read error: a much larger clone is one base away. The chain uses TRBV5-4 and TRBJ2-7; a possible D gene is TRBD2 (6 bases). The V and J ends lost 2 bases and 6 bases respectively, with 15 bases between them. The CDR3 runs to 14 residues. CDR1 and CDR2 (germline): SGHNT, YYREEE (reference sequence). DNA for the CDR3: TGTGCCAGCAGCTTAGAGGGAGGAGTGAGCGAGCAGTACTTC. Protein product: CASSLEGGVSEQYF. The full variable domain, in which reference TRBV5-4 and TRBJ2-7 provide the parts outside the CDR3, is ETGVTQSPTHLIKTRGQQVTLRCSSQSGHNTVSWYQQALGQGPQFIFQYYREEENGRGNFPPRFSGLQFPNYSSELNVNALELDDSALYLCASSLEGGVSEQYFGPGTRLTVT.

A few counts support this clonotype. The chain recombines TRBV29-1 with TRBJ1-2; possible D gene TRBD1, 6 bases. There are 15 residues in the CDR3. CDR1 is SQVTM, CDR2 ANQGSEA, per germline. Between the trimmed V and J ends, which lost 0 bases and 3 bases, there was a span of 14 bases. CDR3 loop: CSVEEETGLDYGYTF. The DNA of the CDR3 is TGCAGCGTTGAAGAAGAGACAGGCCTAGACTATGGCTACACCTTC.

This clonotype was seen a few times. The V gene is TRBV5-4, the J gene TRBJ2-5; D is unclear. Germline V gives CDR1 SGHNT, CDR2 YYREEE (reference sequence). The CDR3 sequence is 13 residues long. With 0 bases removed from V and 5 bases from J, the gap between germline ends came to 8 bases. CDR3 sequence (DNA): TGTGCCAGCAGCTTGGTTGGAGCTGAGACCCAGTACTTC. The encoded protein is CASSLVGAETQYF.